The 25 T cell receptor beta chains below all came from one sample that was sequenced in a study of cytomegalovirus exposure and HLA in healthy donors. Use of 60 Vbeta and 13 Jbeta primers characterized the PCR. Some clones are missing from TCRdb's copy, which holds only in-frame ones; the method was immunoSEQ multiplex PCR. This table has 65,000 to 85,000 clones, under 80% appearing once. The sample consisted of PBMCs. Every receptor here comes from a man in his sixties in good health and CMV-seropositive.

This clone is a singleton in its sample. The chain joins TRBV5-1 to TRBJ2-1, with D perhaps TRBD1 (5 bases). The CDR3 covers 15 residues. CDR1 and CDR2 (germline): SGHRS, YFSETQ. Trimming shortened V by 4 bases and J by 13 bases, and 24 bases separated the two germline ends. CDR3: CASSLEQDLAGRQFF. The CDR3 region has the DNA TGCGCCAGCAGCCTAGAACAGGATCTTGCAGGTCGCCAGTTCTTC.

V and J are TRBV7-2 and TRBJ2-5; 9 nucleotides agree with TRBD1. The V gene end was trimmed by 3 bases and the J gene end by 2 bases; junction bases not matched to a gene: 7. CDR3 size: 16 residues. CDR1 and CDR2 (germline): SGHTA, FQGNSA. As DNA, the CDR3 is TGTGCCAGCAGCTTCCGGGACAGGGTTAAACAAGAGACCCAGTACTTC. This encodes CASSFRDRVKQETQYF.

This chain joins TRBV30 and TRBJ2-5, with 10 bases that match TRBD2. From germline, CDR1 is GTSNPN and CDR2 SVGIG (reference sequence). The CDR3 is 15 amino acids. V dropped 0 bases and J dropped 2; count of bases not matched to a gene: 3. CDR3 DNA sequence: TGTGCCTGGAGTGTCGGGACTAGCGTTCAAGAGACCCAGTACTTC. Translated, it gives CAWSVGTSVQETQYF.

The chain recombines TRBV7-9 with TRBJ1-1; 8 bases line up with TRBD1. Looked up from germline, CDR1 is SEHNR and CDR2 is FQNEAQ (reference sequence). Trimming took 5 bases from V and 6 from J; bases not matched to a gene: 11. This CDR3 spans 15 amino acids. CDR3 sequence: CASSPKTGVVAEAFF. In DNA, the CDR3 is TGTGCCAGCAGCCCCAAGACAGGGGTAGTTGCTGAAGCTTTCTTT. The full variable domain, completed using reference TRBV7-9 and TRBJ1-1, is DTGVSQNPRHKITKRGQNVTFRCDPISEHNRLYWYRQTLGQGPEFLTYFQNEAQLEKSRLLSDRFSAERPKGSFSTLEIQRTEQGDSAMYLCASSPKTGVVAEAFFGQGTRLTVV.

Of note for this clone: The sample holds other DNA sequences that translate to the same CDR3. The chain employs TRBV28 and TRBJ2-7; D is perhaps TRBD2 (5 bases). The V gene's germline CDR1 is MDHEN and CDR2 SYDVKM. The CDR3 runs 15 residues. Trimming pared 6 bases from V and 0 bases from J, leaving 15 bases between. The CDR3 reads CASSAPSLSSYEQYF. Here the CDR3 DNA reads TGTGCCAGCAGCGCCCCTAGCTTAAGCTCCTACGAGCAGTACTTC.

The rearrangement joins TRBV2 to TRBJ2-3, with 10 bases matching TRBD1. J was trimmed by 1 base and V by 7 bases; bases with no gene match: 8. The CDR3 contains 16 residues. Germline V gene data show CDR1 as SNHLY and CDR2 as FYNNEI. The CDR3 loop is CASTHPGQGRTDTQYF. In DNA form, the CDR3 reads TGTGCCAGCACCCACCCGGGACAGGGGCGCACAGATACGCAGTATTTT.

The CDR3 DNA reads as TGTGCCAGCAGCTTCGGGACAGGGAGGAATCAGCCCCAGCATTTT. Its protein is CASSFGTGRNQPQHF. The J gene is TRBJ1-5, the V gene TRBV7-2, with 9 bases fitting TRBD1. CDR1 SGHTA and CDR2 FQGNSA come from the germline V gene. This CDR3 has 15 residues. The trim removed 3 bases at V and 4 bases at J, leaving 4 bases unmatched. Together with reference TRBV7-2 and TRBJ1-5, the CDR3 gives the full variable domain: GAGVSQSPSNKVTEKGKDVELRCDPISGHTALYWYRQSLGQGLEFLIYFQGNSAPDKSGLPSDRFSAERTGGSVSTLTIQRTQQEDSAVYLCASSFGTGRNQPQHFGDGTRLSIL.

J is TRBJ2-7 and V is TRBV5-1; D is uncertain. The V gene lost 4 bases and the J gene lost 5 bases, with 19 bases spanning the gap. Germline CDR1 and CDR2: SGHRS and YFSETQ. The CDR3 runs to 15 residues. The CDR3 coding sequence is TGCGCCAGCAGCCTACGTCCAAGTCCTACCCACGAGCAGTACTTC. Protein product: CASSLRPSPTHEQYF.

This clone was seen only a few times. This sequence joins TRBV7-6 and TRBJ2-7; D is possibly TRBD1 (6 bases). V was clipped by 3 bases and J by 3 bases, with 12 bases between them. Germline values: CDR1 SGHVS, CDR2 FNYEAQ. The CDR3 covers 14 residues. In nucleotides, the CDR3 is TGTGCCAGCAGCTTGGACAGTCAGAGCTACGAGCAGTACTTC. Its translation is CASSLDSQSYEQYF. The full variable domain, completed using reference TRBV7-6 and TRBJ2-7, is GAGVSQSPRYKVTKRGQDVALRCDPISGHVSLYWYRQALGQGPEFLTYFNYEAQQDKSGLPNDRFSAERPEGSISTLTIQRTEQRDSAMYRCASSLDSQSYEQYFGPGTRLTVT.

The chain carries TRBV5-1 and TRBJ2-3; 13 bases line up with TRBD2. V shed 3 bases and J 5 bases; nucleotides not matched to a gene: 6. CDR1 SGHRS and CDR2 YFSETQ come from the germline V gene. The CDR3 has 16 amino acids. The CDR3 DNA reads TGCGCCAGCAGCTGGGGACTAGCGGGACAGGGAGATACGCAGTATTTT. Protein product: CASSWGLAGQGDTQYF.

The chain is built from TRBV28 and TRBJ1-5; a weak D match, TRBD1 (6 bases). V was pared by 7 bases and J by 8 bases, with 21 bases between. Germline CDR1 and CDR2: MDHEN and SYDVKM. This CDR3 has 15 amino acids. The CDR3 coding sequence is TGTGCCAGCACCTCTAAAGGCGGTGACAGGAAGCCCCAGCATTTT. The encoded protein is CASTSKGGDRKPQHF.

This clone was recorded only once. J is TRBJ1-2 and V is TRBV19; D remains ambiguous. The germline CDR1 and CDR2 sequences are LNHDA and SQIVND (reference sequence). V lost 8 bases to trimming and J lost 4 bases, with 20 bases between them. The CDR3 runs 15 residues. CDR3 sequence: CASLPWAGGGYGYTF. CDR3 DNA: TGTGCCAGTCTACCGTGGGCTGGCGGAGGCTATGGCTACACCTTC.

V is TRBV5-1 and J is TRBJ2-5, with 11 bases lining up with TRBD2. The CDR3 runs to 17 residues. CDR1 is SGHRS and CDR2 is YFSETQ in the germline V gene. V shed 1 base, J shed 5 bases, and the junction held 10 bases outside the gene matches. The DNA of the CDR3 is TGCGCCAGCAGCTTGAGACCTAGCGGGGGGCGGACGGAGACCCAGTACTTC. This translates into CASSLRPSGGRTETQYF. Full variable domain (rest looked up from reference TRBV5-1 and TRBJ2-5): KAGVTQTPRYLIKTRGQQVTLSCSPISGHRSVSWYQQTPGQGLQFLFEYFSETQRNKGNFPGRFSGRQFSNSRSEMNVSTLELGDSALYLCASSLRPSGGRTETQYFGPGTRLLVL.

This clone was observed a handful of times. V gene TRBV2 combines with J gene TRBJ1-3, with D perhaps matching TRBD1 (5 bases). The V and J ends lost 6 bases and 0 bases respectively, with 9 bases between them. The germline V gene has CDR1 SNHLY and CDR2 FYNNEI. The CDR3 consists of 14 residues. This CDR3 is CASRLTDSGNTIYF. The CDR3 DNA is TGTGCCAGCAGGTTGACAGACTCTGGAAACACCATATATTTT.

The chain has TRBV18 and TRBJ2-2; the match to TRBD2 covers 10 bases. After removal of 1 base from V and 0 bases from J, the junction contained 5 bases not matched to a gene. The V gene's germline CDR1 is KGHSH and CDR2 LQKENI. CDR3 length equals 18 residues. The DNA of the CDR3 is TGTGCCAGCTCACCACTTTCTCTAGCGGGGGCGAACACCGGGGAGCTGTTTTTT. This sequence encodes CASSPLSLAGANTGELFF.

This clone has a single count. This chain connects TRBV11-2 to TRBJ1-6, with 10 bases fitting TRBD1. V shed 5 bases, J shed 8 bases, and the junction held 6 bases outside the gene matches. CDR3 length equals 15 residues. Per germline, CDR1 SGHAT and CDR2 FQNNGV. The CDR3 region is CASSPPDRGDSPLHF. The CDR3 DNA is TGTGCCAGCAGCCCCCCGGACAGGGGGGATTCACCCCTCCACTTT.

This chain links TRBV7-8 with TRBJ2-6; the D is unclear. V dropped 7 bases and J dropped 3 bases, with 13 bases sitting between them. This CDR3 is 15 amino acids long. Per germline, CDR1 SGHVS and CDR2 FQNEAQ. DNA of the CDR3: TGTGCCAGCACCGGAGTAGGAGTTGGGGCCAACGTCCTGACTTTC. This encodes CASTGVGVGANVLTF.

As regards this clone: A far more abundant clone sits one base away, making this likely a read error. The V gene is TRBV28, the J gene TRBJ2-3; 8 nucleotides line up with TRBD2. J was trimmed by 2 bases and V by 3 bases; bases with no gene match: 10. This CDR3 is built from 17 residues. From germline, CDR1 is MDHEN and CDR2 SYDVKM. CDR3 residues: CASSFPWGTRLTDTQYF. DNA for the CDR3: TGTGCCAGCAGTTTTCCTTGGGGGACTAGGCTCACAGATACGCAGTATTTT.

The chain's CDR3 is CASSEEGQISYEQYF. In DNA, the CDR3 is TGTGCCAGCAGTGAAGAGGGACAGATATCCTACGAGCAGTACTTC. The chain uses TRBV6-1 and TRBJ2-7; the match to TRBD1 covers 7 bases. There are 15 residues in the CDR3. V lost 1 base and J lost 1; bases outside the gene matches: 4. Germline CDR1 MNHNS, CDR2 SASEGT.

The chain links TRBV9 to TRBJ2-7, with D maybe TRBD1 (5 bases). The CDR3 consists of 14 residues. V lost 4 bases to trimming and J lost 6 bases, with 17 bases between them. Germline assignment: CDR1 SGDLS and CDR2 YYNGEE. The CDR3 DNA reads TGTGCCAGCAGCCCCCAGACAGTATGGCGCGAGCAGTACTTC. This codes for CASSPQTVWREQYF.

The chain employs TRBV7-8 and TRBJ2-3; 9 bases are shared with TRBD2. The CDR3 runs to 14 residues. From germline, CDR1 is SGHVS and CDR2 FQNEAQ. The V and J ends lost 5 bases and 4 bases, in that order; junction bases with no gene match: 4. The CDR3 region is CASSPRTSADTQYF. In DNA, the CDR3 is TGTGCCAGCAGCCCCCGGACTAGCGCAGATACGCAGTATTTT.

The chain links TRBV6-1 to TRBJ1-5; D unclear. The CDR3 runs to 13 residues. CDR1 and CDR2 (germline): MNHNS, SASEGT. Trimming took off 4 bases at V and 5 bases at J, with 9 bases between the two ends. The CDR3 sequence is CASSANGDQPQHF. CDR3 nucleotides: TGTGCCAGCAGTGCCAACGGAGATCAGCCCCAGCATTTT.

The chain recombines TRBV28 with TRBJ2-7; TRBD1 aligns across 7 bases. The ends lost 5 bases at V and 2 bases at J; junction bases unmatched: 9. Germline CDR1 is MDHEN and CDR2 is SYDVKM. The CDR3 runs 15 residues. DNA for the CDR3: TGTGCCAGCAGTCTCGGGACAGAGATTCCCTACGAGCAGTACTTC. Protein product: CASSLGTEIPYEQYF.

This chain links TRBV7-8 with TRBJ2-1; 7 bases line up with TRBD2. The trim removed 7 bases at V and 2 bases at J, leaving 8 bases unmatched. CDR1 and CDR2 from the germline V gene are SGHVS and FQNEAQ. This CDR3 contains 15 residues. The CDR3 coding sequence is TGTGCCAGCATATTTAGGGAGGGACCCTACAATGAGCAGTTCTTC. It specifies CASIFREGPYNEQFF. Complete variable domain (other parts from reference TRBV7-8 and TRBJ2-1): GAGVSQSPRYKVAKRGQDVALRCDPISGHVSLFWYQQALGQGPEFLTYFQNEAQLDKSGLPSDRFFAERPEGSVSTLKIQRTQQEDSAVYLCASIFREGPYNEQFFGPGTRLTVL.

This sequence joins TRBV6-6 and TRBJ2-3; D gene ambiguous. V was trimmed by 9 bases and J by 0 bases, leaving 16 bases between them. The CDR3 sequence is 15 residues long. The germline V gene has CDR1 MNHNY and CDR2 SVGAGI (reference sequence). Here the CDR3 reads CASAPVEPSTDTQYF. In DNA form, the CDR3 reads TGTGCCAGTGCTCCGGTAGAACCTAGCACAGATACGCAGTATTTT.